Listed below are T cell receptor beta chains from one sample, sequenced in a study of persistence of HIV-infected CD4 T cells. Their antigens remain unidentified. Data came from immunoSEQ multiplex PCR; TCRdb stores just in-frame clones and leaves some out. The table has under 15,000 clones, around 68% seen once. The starting material was CD4+ T cells sorted from PBMCs after roughly 18-hour stimulation, obtained from a patient who received antiretroviral therapy. All receptors come from an adult man with HIV who was CMV-seropositive. Each CDR3 is given with its conserved first and last residue. Fields, in order: J gene, D gene, V gene, clone size, CDR3 protein, CDR3 DNA. The D gene is left open where the match is weak. The size field is filled for only some rows; it gives once, few, many or a size class.

j_gene: TRBJ2-7; d_gene: TRBD1; v_gene: TRBV7-9; abundance: once; CDR3aa: CASSDSGTDAYEQYF; CDR3nt: TGTGCCAGCAGCGACTCCGGGACAGATGCCTACGAGCAGTACTTC
j_gene: TRBJ1-2; d_gene: -; v_gene: TRBV19; abundance: once; CDR3aa: CASSLPVRGLGPGYGYTF; CDR3nt: TGTGCCAGTAGTCTGCCGGTGAGGGGTCTGGGACCAGGCTATGGCTACACCTTC
j_gene: TRBJ1-1; d_gene: -; v_gene: TRBV12-1; abundance: -; CDR3aa: CASSFGSLGPRERLNTEAFF; CDR3nt: TGTGCCAGCAGCTTTGGTTCCCTGGGGCCCCGGGAACGGCTGAACACTGAAGCTTTCTTT
j_gene: TRBJ1-2; d_gene: TRBD1; v_gene: TRBV28; abundance: few; CDR3aa: CASSITGGNYGYTF; CDR3nt: TGTGCCAGCAGTATCACAGGGGGCAACTATGGCTACACCTTC
j_gene: TRBJ1-3; d_gene: -; v_gene: TRBV18; abundance: -; CDR3aa: CASSPLVGAVSGNTIYF; CDR3nt: TGTGCCAGCTCACCCCTTGTGGGGGCTGTGTCTGGAAACACCATATATTTT
j_gene: TRBJ2-1; d_gene: -; v_gene: TRBV6-1; abundance: -; CDR3aa: CASSEVTGTGFQFF; CDR3nt: TGTGCCAGCAGTGAAGTGACGGGTACGGGGTTCCAGTTCTTC
j_gene: TRBJ1-1; d_gene: -; v_gene: TRBV6-5; abundance: -; CDR3aa: CASSYKGVTEAFF; CDR3nt: TGTGCCAGCAGTTACAAGGGGGTCACTGAAGCTTTCTTT
j_gene: TRBJ1-5; d_gene: -; v_gene: TRBV7-9; abundance: -; CDR3aa: CASSLPGQGQPQHF; CDR3nt: TGTGCCAGCAGCTTACCGGGTCAAGGTCAGCCCCAGCATTTT
j_gene: TRBJ2-3; d_gene: -; v_gene: TRBV7-2; abundance: -; CDR3aa: CASSLPGVADTQYF; CDR3nt: TGTGCCAGCAGCTTACCGGGGGTTGCAGATACGCAGTATTTT
j_gene: TRBJ1-4; d_gene: TRBD1; v_gene: TRBV4-1; abundance: -; CDR3aa: CASSQGDRDAEKLFF; CDR3nt: TGCGCCAGCAGCCAAGGAGACAGGGACGCTGAAAAACTGTTTTTT
j_gene: TRBJ1-5; d_gene: -; v_gene: TRBV6-5; abundance: -; CDR3aa: CASRGQRGQPQHF; CDR3nt: TGTGCCAGCAGAGGACAGAGGGGTCAGCCCCAGCATTTT
j_gene: TRBJ2-2; d_gene: -; v_gene: TRBV7-3; abundance: few; CDR3aa: CASSPIRGHGELFF; CDR3nt: TGTGCCAGCAGCCCGATCAGGGGACACGGGGAGCTGTTTTTT
j_gene: TRBJ2-3; d_gene: -; v_gene: TRBV7-2; abundance: -; CDR3aa: CASSPRTGLQTQYF; CDR3nt: TGTGCCAGCAGCCCCCGGACAGGACTACAGACGCAGTATTTT
j_gene: TRBJ2-2; d_gene: -; v_gene: TRBV5-4; abundance: -; CDR3aa: CASRSHIGVRAGELFF; CDR3nt: TGTGCCAGCAGATCCCACATCGGGGTTAGGGCCGGGGAGCTGTTTTTT
j_gene: TRBJ1-4; d_gene: TRBD1; v_gene: TRBV6-1; abundance: -; CDR3aa: CASSDRGQGARGVFF; CDR3nt: TGTGCCAGCAGTGACCGGGGACAGGGGGCGCGAGGAGTGTTTTTT
j_gene: TRBJ1-2; d_gene: TRBD1; v_gene: TRBV2; abundance: -; CDR3aa: CASSEWGTGTGSGYTF; CDR3nt: TGTGCCAGCAGTGAATGGGGTACAGGGACAGGATCTGGCTACACCTTC
j_gene: TRBJ2-7; d_gene: TRBD1; v_gene: TRBV5-1; abundance: -; CDR3aa: CASSLRTGEAWEQYF; CDR3nt: TGCGCCAGCAGCTTGAGGACAGGGGAGGCATGGGAGCAGTACTTC
j_gene: TRBJ2-3; d_gene: -; v_gene: TRBV19; abundance: -; CDR3aa: CASSDGQVLGDTQYF; CDR3nt: TGTGCCAGTAGTGACGGACAAGTGTTAGGAGATACGCAGTATTTT
j_gene: TRBJ2-3; d_gene: -; v_gene: TRBV7-3; abundance: -; CDR3aa: CASSSLGQSTDTQYF; CDR3nt: TGTGCCAGCAGCTCGCTCGGACAAAGCACAGATACGCAGTATTTT
j_gene: TRBJ2-7; d_gene: -; v_gene: TRBV3-1/TRBV3-2; abundance: few; CDR3aa: CASSQERRQYF; CDR3nt: TGTGCCAGCAGCCAAGAGAGGAGGCAGTACTTC
j_gene: TRBJ2-7; d_gene: -; v_gene: TRBV5-1; abundance: -; CDR3aa: CASSSAYEQYF; CDR3nt: TGCGCCAGCAGCTCAGCCTACGAGCAGTACTTC
j_gene: TRBJ1-1; d_gene: TRBD1; v_gene: TRBV5-1; abundance: -; CDR3aa: CASSLGDRRNTEAFF; CDR3nt: TGCGCCAGCAGCTTGGGGGACAGGAGGAACACTGAAGCTTTCTTT
j_gene: TRBJ1-3; d_gene: -; v_gene: TRBV9; abundance: large; CDR3aa: CASEMQTSSGNTIYF; CDR3nt: TGTGCCAGCGAAATGCAGACAAGCTCTGGAAACACCATATATTTT
j_gene: TRBJ1-4; d_gene: -; v_gene: TRBV7-9; abundance: -; CDR3aa: CASSPPSQGGEKLFF; CDR3nt: TGTGCCAGCAGCCCCCCCAGCCAGGGAGGTGAAAAACTGTTTTTT
j_gene: TRBJ1-4; d_gene: -; v_gene: TRBV5-1; abundance: once; CDR3aa: CASSLLQGYNEKLFF; CDR3nt: TGCGCCAGCAGCTTGCTTCAGGGATATAATGAAAAACTGTTTTTT
j_gene: TRBJ1-3; d_gene: -; v_gene: TRBV2; abundance: -; CDR3aa: CASRGDSGNTIYF; CDR3nt: TGTGCCAGCAGGGGGGACTCTGGAAACACCATATATTTT
j_gene: TRBJ2-3; d_gene: -; v_gene: TRBV5-1; abundance: -; CDR3aa: CASSLEGITDTQYF; CDR3nt: TGCGCCAGCAGCTTGGAGGGGATCACAGATACGCAGTATTTT
j_gene: TRBJ2-2; d_gene: TRBD1; v_gene: TRBV29-1; abundance: few; CDR3aa: CSVDRQGNTGELFF; CDR3nt: TGCAGCGTTGATCGACAGGGGAACACCGGGGAGCTGTTTTTT
j_gene: TRBJ2-1; d_gene: -; v_gene: TRBV28; abundance: -; CDR3aa: CASSWSYNEQFF; CDR3nt: TGTGCCAGCAGTTGGTCCTACAATGAGCAGTTCTTC
j_gene: TRBJ2-3; d_gene: TRBD2; v_gene: TRBV28; abundance: few; CDR3aa: CASSLVGAGGPSTDTQYF; CDR3nt: TGTGCCAGCAGTTTAGTGGGAGCGGGGGGGCCTTCCACAGATACGCAGTATTTT
j_gene: TRBJ2-3; d_gene: TRBD2; v_gene: TRBV7-9; abundance: -; CDR3aa: CASSSGTSGGPDTQYF; CDR3nt: TGTGCCAGCAGCTCAGGGACTAGCGGGGGGCCAGATACGCAGTATTTT
j_gene: TRBJ2-3; d_gene: TRBD2; v_gene: TRBV7-9; abundance: once; CDR3aa: CASSHGLAGGPSTDTQYF; CDR3nt: TGTGCCAGCAGCCACGGACTAGCGGGGGGGCCAAGCACAGATACGCAGTATTTT
j_gene: TRBJ2-3; d_gene: TRBD2; v_gene: TRBV19; abundance: -; CDR3aa: CASRTSGGRDTQYF; CDR3nt: TGTGCCAGTAGAACTAGCGGGGGGAGGGATACGCAGTATTTT
j_gene: TRBJ2-1; d_gene: -; v_gene: TRBV19; abundance: -; CDR3aa: CASSKGPYNEQFF; CDR3nt: TGTGCCAGTAGTAAAGGTCCATACAATGAGCAGTTCTTC
j_gene: TRBJ2-7; d_gene: TRBD1; v_gene: TRBV4-1; abundance: -; CDR3aa: CASSQGTGQGFSYEQYF; CDR3nt: TGCGCCAGCAGCCAAGGGACAGGACAGGGGTTCTCCTACGAGCAGTACTTC
j_gene: TRBJ2-2; d_gene: -; v_gene: TRBV5-1; abundance: -; CDR3aa: CASSMDSYTGELFF; CDR3nt: TGCGCCAGCAGCATGGACAGTTACACCGGGGAGCTGTTTTTT
j_gene: TRBJ2-2; d_gene: -; v_gene: TRBV5-4; abundance: -; CDR3aa: CASSLGGPGARGTGELFF; CDR3nt: TGTGCCAGCAGCTTGGGGGGGCCGGGGGCGCGCGGCACCGGGGAGCTGTTTTTT
j_gene: TRBJ2-7; d_gene: -; v_gene: TRBV6-6; abundance: medium-sized; CDR3aa: CASSYGQGFSYEQYF; CDR3nt: TGTGCCAGCAGTTACGGGCAGGGATTCTCCTACGAGCAGTACTTC
j_gene: TRBJ1-4; d_gene: -; v_gene: TRBV6-5; abundance: -; CDR3aa: CASSSGQGRGEKLFF; CDR3nt: TGTGCCAGCAGTTCCGGACAAGGGAGAGGTGAAAAACTGTTTTTT
j_gene: TRBJ2-3; d_gene: TRBD2; v_gene: TRBV29-1; abundance: -; CDR3aa: CSVGLAGTDTQYF; CDR3nt: TGCAGCGTGGGACTAGCAGGCACAGATACGCAGTATTTT
j_gene: TRBJ1-5; d_gene: TRBD1; v_gene: TRBV6-2/TRBV6-3; abundance: -; CDR3aa: CASSYGRGAGNRGSIQPQHF; CDR3nt: TGTGCCAGCAGTTACGGGAGGGGGGCCGGGAACAGGGGGAGCATCCAGCCCCAGCATTTT
j_gene: TRBJ1-1; d_gene: -; v_gene: TRBV5-1; abundance: once; CDR3aa: CASSLAPANTEAFF; CDR3nt: TGCGCCAGCAGCTTGGCCCCAGCGAACACTGAAGCTTTCTTT
j_gene: TRBJ2-1; d_gene: -; v_gene: TRBV12-3/TRBV12-4; abundance: -; CDR3aa: CASSYNNEQFF; CDR3nt: TGTGCCAGCAGTTATAACAATGAGCAGTTCTTC
j_gene: TRBJ1-4; d_gene: TRBD1; v_gene: TRBV4-1; abundance: -; CDR3aa: CASSHRDRYPTNEKLFF; CDR3nt: TGCGCCAGCAGCCACCGGGACAGGTACCCAACTAATGAAAAACTGTTTTTT
j_gene: TRBJ2-1; d_gene: -; v_gene: TRBV9; abundance: -; CDR3aa: CASSPRAAGGQYNEQFF; CDR3nt: TGTGCCAGCAGCCCCCGGGCGGCGGGTGGACAATACAATGAGCAGTTCTTC
j_gene: TRBJ1-1; d_gene: -; v_gene: TRBV9; abundance: few; CDR3aa: CASSVVGRDEAFF; CDR3nt: TGTGCCAGCAGCGTAGTCGGGCGGGATGAAGCTTTCTTT
j_gene: TRBJ2-3; d_gene: -; v_gene: TRBV2; abundance: -; CDR3aa: CASTPAQGGDTQYF; CDR3nt: TGTGCCAGCACTCCAGCCCAGGGAGGAGATACGCAGTATTTT
j_gene: TRBJ1-3; d_gene: -; v_gene: TRBV18; abundance: -; CDR3aa: CASSLEGSGNTIYF; CDR3nt: TGTGCCAGCTCGTTAGAGGGCTCTGGAAACACCATATATTTT
j_gene: TRBJ1-1; d_gene: -; v_gene: TRBV6-1; abundance: -; CDR3aa: CASSEVRAGTEAFF; CDR3nt: TGTGCCAGCAGTGAGGTCAGGGCTGGGACTGAAGCTTTCTTT
j_gene: TRBJ1-1; d_gene: TRBD1; v_gene: TRBV3-1/TRBV3-2; abundance: -; CDR3aa: CASTTTRGHTEAFF; CDR3nt: TGTGCCAGCACCACCACGAGGGGGCACACTGAAGCTTTCTTT
j_gene: TRBJ1-1; d_gene: -; v_gene: TRBV5-1; abundance: -; CDR3aa: CASSGNGLAEAFF; CDR3nt: TGCGCCAGCAGCGGAAATGGCCTGGCTGAAGCTTTCTTT
j_gene: TRBJ1-1; d_gene: -; v_gene: TRBV5-1; abundance: -; CDR3aa: CASSLEQDTEAFF; CDR3nt: TGCGCCAGCAGCTTGGAGCAGGACACTGAAGCTTTCTTT
j_gene: TRBJ2-2; d_gene: TRBD1; v_gene: TRBV18; abundance: -; CDR3aa: CASSPGQTNTGELFF; CDR3nt: TGTGCCAGCTCCCCGGGACAGACGAACACCGGGGAGCTGTTTTTT